The rows below give T cell receptor beta chains drawn from one sample of a study of PD-1 blockade in mismatch repair-deficient tumors. These receptors lack a known antigen. Here immunoSEQ multiplex PCR was the method, and the copy in TCRdb shows in-frame clones only, minus some. The table lists some 14,000 clones, under 90% of them singletons. The sample was cells cultured in vitro, taken from a patient treated with pembrolizumab. The receptor source for this set is an adult with mismatch repair-deficient cancer. Each CDR3 is given with its conserved first and last residue. The order of the fields is D gene, J gene, V gene, clone size, CDR3 DNA, CDR3 protein. A D gene is named only where the DNA matches it firmly. Expanded clones are given a class, and other clones once, few, many or no size at all.

D: NA; J: TRBJ2-1; V: TRBV5-1; size: NA; DNA: TGCGCCAGCCGAGTGAACCCAAGCTCAGGTGAGCAGTTCTTC; CDR3: CASRVNPSSGEQFF
D: TRBD1; J: TRBJ1-4; V: TRBV7-9; size: NA; DNA: TGTGCCAGCAGCTTGGACAGGTGGAAGGGTGAACTGTTTTTT; CDR3: CASSLDRWKGELFF
D: TRBD2; J: TRBJ2-3; V: TRBV9; size: few; DNA: TGTGCCAGCAGCGAGCCGAGAGGGCGGGAGCTAACAGATACGCAGTATTTT; CDR3: CASSEPRGRELTDTQYF
D: NA; J: TRBJ2-7; V: TRBV4-2; size: NA; DNA: TGTGCCAGCAGCCAAGATTTAGGGGGGGAGGGCCGTTACGAGCAGTACTTC; CDR3: CASSQDLGGEGRYEQYF
D: TRBD1; J: TRBJ1-1; V: TRBV2; size: NA; DNA: TGTGCCATCACTCCGGGACAGGACACTGAAGCTTTCTTT; CDR3: CAITPGQDTEAFF
D: NA; J: TRBJ2-7; V: TRBV11-1; size: NA; DNA: TGTGCCAGCAGCAGCTCGCGGACTATCTACGAGCAGTACTTC; CDR3: CASSSSRTIYEQYF
D: TRBD1; J: TRBJ1-5; V: TRBV5-4; size: NA; DNA: TGTGCCAGCAGCACAGGGACAGGGGAACAGCCCCAGCATTTT; CDR3: CASSTGTGEQPQHF
D: TRBD1; J: TRBJ2-3; V: TRBV4-1; size: NA; DNA: TGCGCCAGCAGCCAAGATCGGACAGGGGTTTTAGGAGATACGCAGTATTTT; CDR3: CASSQDRTGVLGDTQYF
D: NA; J: TRBJ2-7; V: TRBV6-1; size: NA; DNA: TGTGCCAGCAGACACGGGGGCTCCTACGAGCAGTACTTC; CDR3: CASRHGGSYEQYF
D: NA; J: TRBJ1-5; V: TRBV19; size: NA; DNA: TGTGCCAGTAGTATACAGGGTGCCTATAGCAATCAGCCCCAGCATTTT; CDR3: CASSIQGAYSNQPQHF
D: NA; J: TRBJ2-3; V: TRBV5-1; size: NA; DNA: TGCGCCAGCAGCTTGGGACAGGCCTCCACAGATACGCAGTATTTT; CDR3: CASSLGQASTDTQYF
D: NA; J: TRBJ2-7; V: TRBV5-1; size: NA; DNA: TGCGCCAGCAGCTCCATGGGGCCCAGCGGAGTGGGGTTGGTTGAGCAGTACTTC; CDR3: CASSSMGPSGVGLVEQYF
D: NA; J: TRBJ1-5; V: TRBV28; size: NA; DNA: TGTGCCAGTGCTACATATAGCAATCAGCCCCAGCATTTT; CDR3: CASATYSNQPQHF
D: NA; J: TRBJ1-2; V: TRBV27; size: NA; DNA: TGTGCCAGCAGCCATACAGGGTGGATTAACTATGGCTACACCTTC; CDR3: CASSHTGWINYGYTF
D: NA; J: TRBJ2-7; V: TRBV6-1; size: NA; DNA: TGTGCCAGCACCGAAGGGCAAAGCTCCTACGAGCAGTACTTC; CDR3: CASTEGQSSYEQYF
D: NA; J: TRBJ2-3; V: TRBV11-3; size: NA; DNA: TGTGCCAGCAGCCCAGTTGGGGCCCTGGATACGCAGTATTTT; CDR3: CASSPVGALDTQYF
D: TRBD1; J: TRBJ1-2; V: TRBV27; size: NA; DNA: TGTGCCAGCACGTCCGCCGGGACAGGGAGTTACTATGGCTACACCTTC; CDR3: CASTSAGTGSYYGYTF
D: TRBD2; J: TRBJ2-7; V: TRBV18; size: NA; DNA: TGTGCCAGCTCCACACTAGCGGGTCCAGGCGCCTACGAGCAGTACTTC; CDR3: CASSTLAGPGAYEQYF
D: NA; J: TRBJ2-1; V: TRBV2; size: NA; DNA: TGTGCCAGCAGCGACGACGTGTCACAAAGTGGGGATGAGCAGTTCTTC; CDR3: CASSDDVSQSGDEQFF
D: NA; J: TRBJ1-5; V: TRBV19; size: NA; DNA: TGTGCCAGTAGTATCGAGCGGGGCAATCAGCCCCAGCATTTT; CDR3: CASSIERGNQPQHF
D: NA; J: TRBJ2-3; V: TRBV5-1; size: NA; DNA: TGCGCCACCGGGCCAGGGAGCGGCACAGATACGCAGTATTTT; CDR3: CATGPGSGTDTQYF
D: NA; J: TRBJ2-1; V: TRBV9; size: NA; DNA: TGTGCCAGCTTCCCAGGCGGGGTAGCGGCCGCTTTCAATGAGCAGTTCTTC; CDR3: CASFPGGVAAAFNEQFF